The entry that follows covers one TCR beta chain sequence. This clonotype was recorded at least ten times. Its recognized antigen is unknown. Per-base qualities were not stored, and no clone one base away is much larger. To prepare the library, RT-PCR was applied. These reads were obtained on an Illumina HiSeq 2500. TCRdb reran the public reads through fastp at Q25 and MiXCR, keeping productive beta chains. Under each unique CDR3 protein, matching rows form one entry showing the most common genes and DNA. The sample includes a few hundred thousand distinct CDR3 sequences, with about 10% observed a single time. Together, the top ten hold about 12% of the sample. V drops 2 bases and J drops 0 bases, leaving 4 bases in between. From cysteine to phenylalanine, the CDR3 is 14 amino acids long. The CDR3 DNA has 42 bases and is translated from base 1. The record originates from a study of response to subunit inactivated influenza vaccine (dated 2018 in TCRdb). For the wider study: To follow how T cells responded to a trivalent subunit inactivated influenza vaccine, the researchers relied on deep quantitative profiling of the T cell receptor repertoire. Results the study describes overall, beyond this receptor: It was suggested by the authors that each seasonal influenza vaccination may recruit only a limited number of new T cells.

The meaning of the sample's time point label: 45 days after influenza vaccine administration. The input for sequencing was PBMCs from blood, taken about 40 days after vaccination. This receptor was identified in a man aged 50 to 60 who received an inactivated influenza vaccine. Donor details come from another sample of the same person, matched by shared clones. This sequence uses TRBV12-3 or TRBV12-4 and TRBJ2-2; the D gene cannot be named for sure. The CDR3 sequence is CASSLQANTGELFF. In nucleotides, the sequence is TGTGCCAGCAGTTTACAAGCGAACACCGGGGAGCTGTTTTTT.